A selection of T cell receptor beta chains follows, all from one sample in a study of T cell clones after liver transplantation. Assay used: immunoSEQ multiplex PCR; TCRdb lists only in-frame clones, some missing. The data contain 93,000 or so clones, around 84% of them singletons. This specimen consisted of CD4+ T cells from blood, obtained around 4 years after liver transplant. All receptors derive from a human patient who received a liver transplant. The T cells may come from the graft donor. Both conserved end residues are part of each CDR3. D genes are given only for firm matches. Size values are once, few and many counts, or a class for expanded clones, and some rows have none.

clone_size: NA; j_call: TRBJ2-7; d_call: NA; v_call: TRBV9; cdr3_nt: TGTGCCAGCAGCGTAGTGCCCGGGACACACGAGCAGTACTTC; cdr3_aa: CASSVVPGTHEQYF
clone_size: NA; j_call: TRBJ1-4; d_call: TRBD1; v_call: TRBV29-1; cdr3_nt: TGCAGCGCCCAGGGGGTGGGGAGGATACCAACTAATGAAAAACTGTTTTTT; cdr3_aa: CSAQGVGRIPTNEKLFF
clone_size: NA; j_call: TRBJ2-7; d_call: NA; v_call: TRBV5-6; cdr3_nt: TGTGCCAGCAGCTTGTTGGGGACGGGGCCCTACGAGCAGTACTTC; cdr3_aa: CASSLLGTGPYEQYF
clone_size: NA; j_call: TRBJ1-6; d_call: NA; v_call: TRBV9; cdr3_nt: TGTGCCAGCAGCGTAGTCGACAGCTTAAATTCACCCCTCCACTTT; cdr3_aa: CASSVVDSLNSPLHF
clone_size: NA; j_call: TRBJ2-2; d_call: TRBD1; v_call: TRBV18; cdr3_nt: TGTGCCAGCTCACCCGGGACAGGGGTCACCGGGGAGCTGTTTTTT; cdr3_aa: CASSPGTGVTGELFF
clone_size: once; j_call: TRBJ1-3; d_call: NA; v_call: TRBV10-1; cdr3_nt: TGCGCCAGCAGTGCAGGGAACGGAAACACCATATATTTT; cdr3_aa: CASSAGNGNTIYF
clone_size: NA; j_call: TRBJ1-1; d_call: NA; v_call: TRBV28; cdr3_nt: TGTGCCAGCAGTTTTTTTTCAGGGGCGAGGGGACGTGAAGCTTTCTTT; cdr3_aa: CASSFFSGARGREAFF
clone_size: NA; j_call: TRBJ2-4; d_call: NA; v_call: TRBV29-1; cdr3_nt: TGCAGCGCTAAGCCAGGGGACATTCAGTACTTC; cdr3_aa: CSAKPGDIQYF
clone_size: NA; j_call: TRBJ1-1; d_call: NA; v_call: TRBV18; cdr3_nt: TGTGCCAGCTCACGGGGGGGCACTGAAGCTTTCTTT; cdr3_aa: CASSRGGTEAFF
clone_size: NA; j_call: TRBJ2-1; d_call: TRBD1; v_call: TRBV18; cdr3_nt: TGTGCCAGCTCACCAATTACGGCGGGACAGGGGAGAAGTGAGCAGTTCTTC; cdr3_aa: CASSPITAGQGRSEQFF
clone_size: NA; j_call: TRBJ1-1; d_call: NA; v_call: TRBV9; cdr3_nt: TGTGCCAGCAGCGTAACCCCCGGAAACACTGAAGCTTTCTTT; cdr3_aa: CASSVTPGNTEAFF
clone_size: once; j_call: TRBJ2-2; d_call: NA; v_call: TRBV19; cdr3_nt: TGTGCCAGTAGTCCGACAGCTAACACCGGGGAGCTGTTTTTT; cdr3_aa: CASSPTANTGELFF
clone_size: once; j_call: TRBJ2-5; d_call: NA; v_call: TRBV9; cdr3_nt: TGTGCCAGCAGCGTAGGCTATGGGCAAGAGACCCAGTACTTC; cdr3_aa: CASSVGYGQETQYF
clone_size: once; j_call: TRBJ1-1; d_call: NA; v_call: TRBV6-5; cdr3_nt: TGTGCCAGCAGGGGGTTTATGAACACTGAAGCTTTCTTT; cdr3_aa: CASRGFMNTEAFF
clone_size: NA; j_call: TRBJ1-1; d_call: NA; v_call: TRBV6-5; cdr3_nt: TGTGCCAGCAGTTACTTGGACAGCTTGAACACTGAAGCTTTCTTT; cdr3_aa: CASSYLDSLNTEAFF
clone_size: NA; j_call: TRBJ1-4; d_call: NA; v_call: TRBV5-1; cdr3_nt: TGCGCCAGCAGTCTACTAACAGGAGACAAACTGTTTTTT; cdr3_aa: CASSLLTGDKLFF